This TCR beta chain derives from a study of blood T cells in healthy people across ages. The second PCR ran roughly 6 to 11 cycles with a sample-barcoded 5' primer and J-beta primers. TCRdb re-called the 5' RACE reads with MiXCR, one entry per CDR3 protein. The top ten clones hold 3% to 4% of a sample with around 520,000 distinct CDR3 sequences, about 29% of them seen once. V was clipped by 5 bases and J by 8 bases; unmatched bases: 10. The CDR3 is 14 amino acids. This clonotype was seen a few times. This same sample was also taken into another study, of T cells of mothers and their children.

V usage is TRBV12-3 or TRBV12-4 and J usage is TRBJ1-1, with 8 bases aligning to TRBD1. What was sequenced was blood. The receptor was isolated from a boy aged 2 to 10 in good health. Here the CDR3 DNA reads TGTGCCAGCAGTCATACGAGCCGGGACAGGGAAGCTTTCTTT. It codes for CASSHTSRDREAFF.